This is a list of T cell receptor beta chains from one sample in a study of cytomegalovirus exposure and HLA in healthy donors. Measured with immunoSEQ multiplex PCR; TCRdb has only the in-frame clones, and not every one. The data contain under 200,000 clones, almost 80% of them singletons. Sequencing was carried out using PBMCs. The receptor source for this set is a man aged 45 to 65 in good health and CMV-seropositive. Each CDR3 is given without its conserved first and last residue. Fields, in order: CDR3 protein, CDR3 length, V gene, J gene.

ASSFRGNQETQY,12,TRBV13,TRBJ2-5
ASRNPGSGPRGYT,13,TRBV6-5,TRBJ1-2
ASHAGGGYT,9,TRBV2,TRBJ1-2
ASSKQGSQQPQH,12,TRBV27,TRBJ1-5
SAAGGGGAADTQY,13,TRBV29-1,TRBJ2-3
ASSVNSGAQGDEQF,14,TRBV5-1,TRBJ2-1
ATSRVRGRYNEQF,13,TRBV15,TRBJ2-1
ASSPKGLTNQPQH,13,TRBV11-2,TRBJ1-5
ASSVGLAGGLGEQF,14,TRBV9,TRBJ2-1
ASSVSRGGYGYT,12,TRBV2,TRBJ1-2
ASSQSREKLF,10,TRBV11-3,TRBJ1-4
ASSVAAASEQY,11,TRBV9,TRBJ2-7
ASSPPAGGITDTQY,14,TRBV4-1,TRBJ2-3
ASSLAGPGQGTYEQY,15,TRBV11-3,TRBJ2-7
ASSFASGGYETQY,13,TRBV7-2,TRBJ2-5
ASSPRDRGSTDTQY,14,TRBV19,TRBJ2-3
ASSQDAGELF,10,TRBV4-2,TRBJ2-2